The 14 T cell receptor beta chains given below trace back to one sample, sequenced in a study of OX40 agonist ivuxolimab in advanced cancers. Sequenced by immunoSEQ multiplex PCR; TCRdb stores in-frame clones only, minus some. The table shows about 100,000 clones, with roughly 90% occurring only once. The source material was CD4+ or CD8+ T cells sorted from blood, sampled in a trial of the OX40 agonist ivuxolimab. These receptors all come from an adult with an advanced solid tumor such as melanoma, head and neck, liver or kidney cancer.

The rearrangement uses TRBV28 and TRBJ1-5; D unresolved. V was shortened by 8 bases and J by 1 base, with 15 bases between the two germline ends. Per germline, CDR1 MDHEN and CDR2 SYDVKM. This CDR3 has 15 residues. CDR3 nucleotides: TGTGCCAGCGACTATAGACTGTGGAGCAATCAGCCCCAGCATTTT. This sequence encodes CASDYRLWSNQPQHF.

The chain has TRBV29-1 and TRBJ2-5, with D perhaps matching TRBD2 (5 bases). Trimming left V 5 bases short and J 3 bases short, with 13 bases between. Germline V gives CDR1 SQVTM, CDR2 ANQGSEA. This CDR3 spans 13 amino acids. In DNA, the CDR3 is TGCAGCGTTCGGAGCGGAAAAAAAGAGACCCAGTACTTC. It encodes CSVRSGKKETQYF.

The chain couples TRBV5-1 to TRBJ2-5, with D uncertain. The CDR3 spans 12 residues. V gave up 1 base and J gave up 0 bases, with 1 base separating them. Germline CDR1 and CDR2: SGHRS and YFSETQ. As DNA, the CDR3 is TGCGCCAGCAGCTTGAACCAAGAGACCCAGTACTTC. It yields the protein CASSLNQETQYF.

The V and J genes are TRBV2 and TRBJ2-7; tentative D call: TRBD1 (5 bases). This CDR3 spans 12 amino acids. Germline V lookup: CDR1 SNHLY, CDR2 FYNNEI. Trimming cost V 8 bases and J 3 bases, with 11 bases left between them. The CDR3, as DNA: TGTGCCAGCGACAGTGGAAGCTACGAGCAGTACTTC. It codes for CASDSGSYEQYF.

The chain carries TRBV27 and TRBJ2-7; 8 positions agree with TRBD2. The CDR3 is made up of 15 amino acids. CDR1 MNHEY and CDR2 SMNVEV come from the germline V gene (reference sequence). The trim removed 6 bases at V and 7 bases at J, leaving 14 bases unmatched. CDR3 residues: CASRPHQGLAGEQYF. The CDR3 DNA reads as TGTGCCAGCAGACCCCACCAAGGACTAGCCGGGGAGCAGTACTTC.

The CDR3 coding sequence is TGTGCCAGTTCCCTGAGGAGCTTGCTCACAGATACGCAGTATTTT. It codes for CASSLRSLLTDTQYF. The V call is TRBV28, the J call TRBJ2-3; no definite D call. CDR1 MDHEN and CDR2 SYDVKM come from the germline V gene. The length of the CDR3 is 15 residues. V dropped 9 bases and J dropped 2 bases, with 18 bases sitting between them.

J is TRBJ2-1 and V is TRBV7-2; tentatively, D is TRBD2 (5 bases). Germline V lookup: CDR1 SGHTA, CDR2 FQGNSA. V dropped 5 bases and J dropped 1 base, with 18 bases sitting between them. CDR3 length equals 17 residues. CDR3 sequence reads: CASSPSTGRPSYNEQFF. CDR3 in DNA: TGTGCCAGCAGCCCCTCCACGGGAAGGCCATCCTACAATGAGCAGTTCTTC. Full variable domain (remainder filled in from reference TRBV7-2 and TRBJ2-1): GAGVSQSPSNKVTEKGKDVELRCDPISGHTALYWYRQSLGQGLEFLIYFQGNSAPDKSGLPSDRFSAERTGGSVSTLTIQRTQQEDSAVYLCASSPSTGRPSYNEQFFGPGTRLTVL.

The chain has TRBV28 and TRBJ1-2; the D gene is possibly TRBD1 (5 bases). The length of the CDR3 is 13 residues. Germline values: CDR1 MDHEN, CDR2 SYDVKM. Trimming pared 3 bases from V and 3 bases from J, leaving 8 bases between. CDR3 in DNA: TGTGCCAGCAGTTTGGGACTCCACTATGGCTACACCTTC. It encodes CASSLGLHYGYTF.

The genes are TRBV18 and TRBJ2-2, with TRBD1 as a possible D gene (6 bases). The germline V and J ends were trimmed by 2 bases and 3 bases, with 10 bases remaining between them. Germline V gene sequence: CDR1 KGHSH, CDR2 LQKENI. The CDR3 is made up of 15 amino acids. CDR3 residues: CASSPRQAYTGELFF. In DNA, the CDR3 is TGTGCCAGCTCACCAAGACAGGCATACACCGGGGAGCTGTTTTTT.

The rearrangement links TRBV10-2 to TRBJ2-3; 14 nucleotides align to TRBD2. The germline V gene has CDR1 WSHSY and CDR2 SAAADI. Germline trimming cut 6 bases from V and 0 bases from J; bases unmatched to any gene: 14. This CDR3 region has 20 residues. CDR3 sequence (DNA): TGCGCCAGCAGGCCTAGACTAGCGGGAGGGCCGTTGTCAAGCACAGATACGCAGTATTTT. Residues: CASRPRLAGGPLSSTDTQYF.

V and J are TRBV6-1 and TRBJ2-1; D might be TRBD2 (5 bases). From germline, CDR1 is MNHNS and CDR2 SASEGT. CDR3 length: 17 residues. The V gene lost 0 bases and the J gene lost 0 bases, with 12 bases spanning the gap. CDR3 sequence reads: CASSEAAGVPSYNEQFF. For the CDR3, the DNA is TGTGCCAGCAGTGAAGCCGCCGGGGTACCCTCCTACAATGAGCAGTTCTTC.

V gene TRBV2 combines with J gene TRBJ1-5; D not certain. The CDR3 sequence is 15 residues long. The V gene's germline CDR1 is SNHLY and CDR2 FYNNEI. V was shortened by 4 bases and J by 5 bases, with 15 bases between the two germline ends. The CDR3 DNA reads as TGTGCCAGCAGTGGATTAAAGAACAGAGATCAGCCCCAGCATTTT. Translation: CASSGLKNRDQPQHF.

The V call is TRBV20-1, the J call TRBJ1-2, with D uncertain. The CDR3 runs to 10 residues. Germline CDR1 DFQATT, CDR2 SNEGSKA (reference sequence). V lost 6 bases and J 6 bases, leaving 8 bases between the germline ends. The CDR3 DNA reads as TGCAGTGCGTGGGCAAATGGCTACACCTTC. Translating gives CSAWANGYTF.

The J gene is TRBJ2-1, the V gene TRBV7-2; 10 bases match TRBD2. With 5 bases clipped from V and 8 bases from J, the junction kept 3 bases outside the gene matches. CDR1 is SGHTA and CDR2 is FQGNSA in the germline V gene. The CDR3 spans 13 residues. CDR3 sequence reads: CASSGGLADEQFF. The CDR3 DNA sequence: TGTGCCAGCAGCGGAGGACTAGCGGATGAGCAGTTCTTC.